The T cell receptor beta chain described here comes from a study of technical replicates of blood from a few donors. The assay was immunoSEQ multiplex PCR, and TCRdb's table has in-frame clones only and misses some. Of about 90,000 clones listed, less than 95% were seen once; the top ten hold approximately 0.25%. CDR3 length equals 15 residues. Between the trimmed V and J ends, which lost 1 base and 2 bases, there was a span of 11 bases. Germline V CDR1 and CDR2: MGHRA, YSYEKL. The receptor was isolated from a human donor in good health. The sample consisted of T cells isolated from PBMCs. The chain has TRBV4-1 and TRBJ1-2; D unclear. Here the CDR3 DNA reads TGCGCCAGCAGCCAAGGTAGGACGGGGAACTATGGCTACACCTTC. Protein sequence: CASSQGRTGNYGYTF.